The clone carrying this T cell receptor (beta chain) was recorded at least ten times. Then a second PCR, running about 6 to 12 cycles, was carried out with a sample-barcoded 5' primer and a J-beta primer mix. Each CDR3 protein gets one entry after TCRdb re-called the 5' RACE reads with MiXCR. The sample lists about 700,000 distinct CDR3 sequences, 32% occurring once. These data originate in a study of blood T cells in healthy people across ages. The germline CDR1 and CDR2 sequences are SGHRS and YFSETQ. This CDR3 region has 14 residues. V was pared by 3 bases and J by 5 bases, with 4 bases of the junction left unmatched.

The clonotype originates from a woman of 80 years or more in good health. The genes are TRBV5-1 and TRBJ2-7; the match to TRBD2 covers 11 bases. The sample taken for sequencing was blood. The DNA of the CDR3 is TGCGCCAGCAGCTCTAGCGGGGGGAACGACGAGCAGTACTTC. Translated: CASSSSGGNDEQYF.